This T cell receptor (beta chain) was identified during a study of T cell repertoires in cytomegalovirus infection. Regarding the study as a whole: Clonotypes of TCR beta that were HLA-C-restricted and CMV-specific dominated the ex vivo response. CMV carriers with the relevant HLA were identified by cumulative public TCR beta family frequency.

This clonotype showed up just a few times. What it binds is not known. The length of the CDR3 is 14 residues. V dropped 3 bases and J dropped 3 bases, with 11 bases sitting between them. Germline loops: CDR1 SGHAT, CDR2 FQNNGV. TCRdb re-called the reads with MiXCR, one entry per CDR3 protein. The sample has over 300,000 distinct CDR3 sequences, 15% to 20% seen once. This TCR was recovered from a human donor in good health (CMV status not recorded). Some clones in this sample may be carry-over from other donors' samples. The chain recombines TRBV11-2 with TRBJ2-5, with D hard to call. The sample comprised PBMCs. This CDR3 is CASSFDHMEETQYF. The CDR3 DNA follows: TGTGCCAGCAGCTTCGACCATATGGAAGAGACCCAGTACTTC.